Below, 32 T cell receptor beta chains from the same sample are listed, as sequenced in a study of blood T cell repertoires in COVID-19. Sequencing was performed with immunoSEQ multiplex PCR; in TCRdb, only in-frame clones are kept and a portion is missing. Among 55,000 to 90,000 clones listed, around 85% were seen once. Sequences were obtained from peripheral blood. Every receptor here comes from an elderly woman with active or convalescent COVID-19.

The chain carries TRBV7-8 and TRBJ2-1; TRBD1 agrees at 8 bases. Germline trimming cut 2 bases from V and 7 bases from J; bases unmatched to any gene: 1. The CDR3 covers 13 residues. Germline V gene lookup returns CDR1 SGHVS and CDR2 FQNEAQ. This CDR3 is CASSLNRGNEQFF. CDR3 nucleotides: TGTGCCAGCAGCTTAAACAGGGGGAATGAGCAGTTCTTC.

This chain uses TRBV30 with TRBJ1-1; D is unclear. The CDR3 spans 13 residues. CDR1 and CDR2 (germline): GTSNPN, SVGIG (reference sequence). V was shortened by 3 bases and J by 2 bases, with 10 bases between the two germline ends. The CDR3 sequence: CAWSAQINTEAFF. The CDR3 region has the DNA TGTGCCTGGAGCGCCCAGATTAACACTGAAGCTTTCTTT. Supplemented by reference TRBV30 and TRBJ1-1, the full variable domain reads SQTIHQWPATLVQPVGSPLSLECTVEGTSNPNLYWYRQAAGRGLQLLFYSVGIGQISSEVPQNLSASRPQDRQFILSSKKLLLSDSGFYLCAWSAQINTEAFFGQGTRLTVV.

Here the CDR3 reads CASSKGAYGYTF. DNA of the CDR3: TGTGCCAGCAGCAAGGGGGCATATGGCTACACCTTC. The gene calls are TRBV6-5 and TRBJ1-2; 7 bases line up with TRBD1. The CDR3 runs 12 residues. V was pared by 6 bases and J by 5 bases, with 3 bases of the junction left unmatched. CDR1 and CDR2 (germline): MNHEY, SVGAGI.

This CDR3 is CSVLTRVYGYTF. DNA of the CDR3: TGCAGCGTGCTTACTAGGGTTTATGGCTACACCTTC. This chain links TRBV29-1 with TRBJ1-2; D not certain. CDR1 and CDR2 from the germline V gene are SQVTM and ANQGSEA. The CDR3 consists of 12 residues. The V end lost 6 bases, the J end lost 5 bases, and 13 bases lay between the germline ends.

J is TRBJ2-3 and V is TRBV4-1; 13 bases fit TRBD2. The V gene's germline CDR1 is MGHRA and CDR2 YSYEKL. This CDR3 region has 17 residues. J gave up 3 bases and V 4 bases, and 7 bases lay outside the gene matches. CDR3 loop: CASSPWTSGGVTDTQYF. In DNA, the CDR3 is TGCGCCAGCAGCCCATGGACTAGCGGGGGTGTTACAGATACGCAGTATTTT.

This chain links TRBV11-3 with TRBJ2-2, with 7 bases that match TRBD1. The trim removed 5 bases at V and 9 bases at J, leaving 3 bases unmatched. The length of the CDR3 is 12 residues. The germline CDR1 and CDR2 sequences are SGHNT and YENEEA. This CDR3 reads CASSRGRRELFF. The CDR3 nucleotides read TGTGCCAGCAGCAGGGGGCGCCGGGAGCTGTTTTTT.

V usage is TRBV28 and J usage is TRBJ1-5; D remains ambiguous. The germline V gene has CDR1 MDHEN and CDR2 SYDVKM. The CDR3 sequence is 15 residues long. Trimming shortened V by 6 bases and J by 5 bases, and 17 bases separated the two germline ends. Here the CDR3 reads CASSRTVAGHQPQHF. The CDR3 DNA follows: TGTGCCAGCAGCCGAACAGTCGCCGGTCATCAGCCCCAGCATTTT.

The chain links TRBV7-2 to TRBJ2-3, with TRBD2 matching over 9 bases. CDR3 length: 15 amino acids. Germline loops: CDR1 SGHTA, CDR2 FQGNSA. V lost 6 bases to trimming and J lost 6 bases; unmatched junction nucleotides: 10. CDR3 amino acids: CASRTGGGAVDTQYF. The CDR3 DNA reads TGTGCCAGCAGAACCGGCGGGGGGGCGGTTGATACGCAGTATTTT.

The V and J genes are TRBV28 and TRBJ2-1, with D tentatively TRBD1 (5 bases). V was pared by 1 base and J by 12 bases, with 7 bases between. Germline CDR1 reads MDHEN; CDR2 reads SYDVKM. The CDR3 totals 11 residues. The CDR3 loop is CASSLSRVQFF. The CDR3 DNA reads TGTGCCAGCAGTTTATCCAGGGTGCAGTTCTTC.

The V and J genes are TRBV7-2 and TRBJ2-7; D not certain. V was cut by 4 bases and J by 4 bases, with 8 bases left in between. CDR1 and CDR2 (germline): SGHTA, FQGNSA. This CDR3 is 12 amino acids long. The CDR3 bases are TGTGCCAGCAGCTCCGGTCGATACGAGCAGTACTTC. It translates to CASSSGRYEQYF. The full variable domain, with the rest looked up from reference TRBV7-2 and TRBJ2-7, is GAGVSQSPSNKVTEKGKDVELRCDPISGHTALYWYRQSLGQGLEFLIYFQGNSAPDKSGLPSDRFSAERTGGSVSTLTIQRTQQEDSAVYLCASSSGRYEQYFGPGTRLTVT.

This clone was seen just once. The rearrangement links TRBV3-1 (or the pseudogene TRBV3-2) to TRBJ1-6; 11 nucleotides line up with TRBD1. Trimming cost V 3 bases and J 8 bases; bases outside gene matches: 6. CDR1 and CDR2 from the germline V gene are LGHDT and YNNKEL (reference sequence). The CDR3 loop spans 16 amino acids. This CDR3 reads CASSQRGTGGDSPLHF. In DNA form, the CDR3 reads TGTGCCAGCAGCCAGAGAGGGACAGGGGGAGATTCACCCCTCCACTTT.

This clone was picked up one time. CDR3 DNA: TGTGCCAGCAGTTACGGGCGCCCTGAAGCTTTCTTT. Its translation is CASSYGRPEAFF. V gene TRBV6-6 combines with J gene TRBJ1-1; D not resolved. Trimming left V 2 bases short and J 6 bases short, with 7 bases between. The V gene's germline CDR1 is MNHNY and CDR2 SVGAGI (reference sequence). This CDR3 spans 12 amino acids.

J is TRBJ1-1 and V is TRBV4-3; TRBD1 might be the D (5 bases). This CDR3 contains 13 residues. Looked up from germline, CDR1 is LGHNA and CDR2 is YSLEER. Between the trimmed V and J ends, which lost 4 bases and 5 bases, there was a span of 11 bases. The CDR3 spells CASSPQGGTEAFF. The CDR3 DNA is TGCGCCAGCAGCCCCCAGGGAGGTACTGAAGCTTTCTTT.

The chain links TRBV7-9 to TRBJ2-7; 10 bases line up with TRBD1. The germline V gene encodes CDR1 SEHNR and CDR2 FQNEAQ (reference sequence). The CDR3 has 14 residues. The V segment lost 6 bases and the J segment 3 bases; nucleotides outside the gene matches: 5. The CDR3 is CASSPRDRGYEQYF. The CDR3 nucleotides are TGTGCCAGCAGTCCTCGGGACAGGGGCTACGAGCAGTACTTC.

The chain uses TRBV18 and TRBJ1-6, with 7 bases that match TRBD1. The germline V gene encodes CDR1 KGHSH and CDR2 LQKENI. This CDR3 is built from 15 residues. The J segment lost 8 bases and the V segment lost 5 bases, leaving 9 bases of the junction unmatched. CDR3 nucleotides: TGTGCCAGCTCAGAACTTGGAACAGGGGATTCACCCCTCCACTTT. Protein product: CASSELGTGDSPLHF.

This chain uses TRBV3-1 (or the pseudogene TRBV3-2) with TRBJ2-6; D is uncertain. This CDR3 has 13 amino acids. Germline V gene lookup returns CDR1 LGHDT and CDR2 YNNKEL (reference sequence). The V and J ends lost 9 bases and 0 bases respectively, with 6 bases between them. The CDR3 DNA sequence: TGTGCCAGTCTAAGCTCTGGGGCCAACGTCCTGACTTTC. Amino acids: CASLSSGANVLTF.

J is TRBJ1-6 and V is TRBV4-3; D is perhaps TRBD1 (5 bases). V was shortened by 4 bases and J by 6 bases, with 13 bases between the two germline ends. The CDR3 sequence is 15 residues long. Germline lookup yields CDR1 LGHNA and CDR2 YSLEER. The CDR3 DNA is TGCGCCAGCAGCCTTGAGGAGGGGTCTAATTCACCCCTCCACTTT. This translates into CASSLEEGSNSPLHF.

The chain uses TRBV9 and TRBJ2-7; TRBD1 matches 8 bases. This CDR3 is built from 15 residues. Trimming cost V 2 bases and J 2 bases; bases outside gene matches: 6. The germline gives CDR1 SGDLS, CDR2 YYNGEE. The CDR3: CASSVWTGRTYEQYF. In DNA form, the CDR3 reads TGTGCCAGCAGCGTGTGGACAGGGAGGACCTACGAGCAGTACTTC.

This chain uses TRBV12-3 or TRBV12-4 with TRBJ1-5, with unresolved D. V shed 6 bases and J shed 8 bases, with 11 bases lying between them. This CDR3 is 12 amino acids long. The CDR3 DNA sequence: TGTGCCAGCAGCCGGGGAAGGGAGCCCCAGCATTTT. This translates into CASSRGREPQHF.

The chain employs TRBV2 and TRBJ1-2; TRBD1 agrees at 7 bases. The CDR3 is made up of 15 amino acids. The germline V gene has CDR1 SNHLY and CDR2 FYNNEI. J was trimmed by 6 bases and V by 5 bases; bases with no gene match: 12. CDR3 region: CASSTTVGGANGYTF. The CDR3 nucleotides read TGTGCCAGCAGTACAACCGTAGGGGGCGCGAATGGCTACACCTTC. The full variable domain, completed using reference TRBV2 and TRBJ1-2, is EPEVTQTPSHQVTQMGQEVILRCVPISNHLYFYWYRQILGQKVEFLVSFYNNEISEKSEIFDDQFSVERPDGSNFTLKIRSTKLEDSAMYFCASSTTVGGANGYTFGSGTRLTVV.

V and J are TRBV7-9 and TRBJ2-7; 8 bases line up with TRBD2. Germline-derived CDR1 and CDR2 are SEHNR and FQNEAQ (reference sequence). With 5 bases clipped from V and 4 bases from J, the junction kept 10 bases outside the gene matches. There are 15 residues in the CDR3. This chain's CDR3 is CASSIGPGGEYEQYF. CDR3 sequence (DNA): TGTGCCAGCAGCATTGGGCCGGGGGGGGAGTACGAGCAGTACTTC.

This clone was counted only a few times. This chain links TRBV9 with TRBJ1-2; D call uncertain. The CDR3 is 14 residues long. Trimming stripped 0 bases from V and 3 bases from J, with 9 bases between. Germline V lookup: CDR1 SGDLS, CDR2 YYNGEE. For the CDR3, the DNA is TGTGCCAGCAGCGTAGGTGGAGCCGACTATGGCTACACCTTC. The encoded protein is CASSVGGADYGYTF.

The chain joins TRBV5-4 to TRBJ1-1; no firm D call. Trimming took off 0 bases at V and 0 bases at J, with 9 bases between the two ends. The CDR3 sequence is 15 residues long. Germline values: CDR1 SGHNT, CDR2 YYREEE (reference sequence). The CDR3 protein is CASSLAGGMNTEAFF. CDR3 bases: TGTGCCAGCAGCTTGGCCGGAGGGATGAACACTGAAGCTTTCTTT.

This clone was counted only a few times. The chain carries TRBV7-2 and TRBJ1-5, with TRBD1 identical over 9 bases. From germline, CDR1 is SGHTA and CDR2 FQGNSA. The V segment lost 5 bases and the J segment 9 bases; nucleotides outside the gene matches: 11. CDR3 size: 15 residues. The CDR3 loop is CASSPSGTGRLPQHF. In nucleotides, the CDR3 is TGTGCCAGCAGCCCGTCGGGGACAGGGCGTTTGCCCCAGCATTTT.

The chain links TRBV15 to TRBJ2-7; 10 bases line up with TRBD1. The J segment lost 2 bases and the V segment lost 5 bases, leaving 6 bases of the junction unmatched. This CDR3 comprises 15 residues. The germline V gene encodes CDR1 LNHNV and CDR2 YYDKDF (reference sequence). The CDR3 DNA reads TGTGCCACCAGCTTCCGGGACAGGGGAGCCTACGAGCAGTACTTC. Translation gives CATSFRDRGAYEQYF.

The chain uses TRBV6-5 and TRBJ1-5; no clear D. The germline V and J ends were trimmed by 6 bases and 7 bases, with 13 bases remaining between them. CDR3 size: 13 residues. The germline V gene has CDR1 MNHEY and CDR2 SVGAGI. The CDR3, as DNA: TGTGCCAGCAGCATAGAGCAGCGCCAGCCCCAGCATTTT. This gives the protein CASSIEQRQPQHF.

The CDR3 loop is CASSQNFGGQQFF. For the CDR3, the DNA is TGCGCCAGCAGCCAAAACTTCGGGGGGCAGCAGTTCTTC. The chain couples TRBV4-3 to TRBJ2-1, with D possibly being TRBD2 (7 bases). The CDR3 loop spans 13 amino acids. Germline CDR1 reads LGHNA; CDR2 reads YSLEER. Between the trimmed V and J ends, which lost 2 bases and 11 bases, there was a span of 13 bases.

Only one count was recorded for this clone. The rearrangement joins TRBV5-6 to TRBJ2-5; D is perhaps TRBD1 (6 bases). Germline CDR1 and CDR2: SGHDT and YYEEEE. The V gene lost 3 bases and the J gene lost 4 bases, with 10 bases spanning the gap. CDR3 size: 13 residues. CDR3 sequence reads: CASSWDIRETQYF. Here the CDR3 DNA reads TGTGCCAGCAGCTGGGACATCCGAGAGACCCAGTACTTC.

CDR3 nucleotide sequence: TGTGCCTGGATCCTAGGGGGTGTAGCTTTCTTT. Protein product: CAWILGGVAFF. The chain links TRBV30 to TRBJ1-1; possibly TRBD1 for D (6 bases). Trimming removed 4 bases from V and 10 bases from J, with 13 bases in between. CDR3 length: 11 amino acids. CDR1 and CDR2 from the germline V gene are GTSNPN and SVGIG (reference sequence).

The chain uses TRBV10-3 and TRBJ1-5; TRBD1 matches at 11 bases. Germline CDR1 reads ENHRY; CDR2 reads SYGVKD. J gave up 4 bases and V 6 bases, and 2 bases lay outside the gene matches. The CDR3 sequence is 14 residues long. The CDR3 here is CAIRGTGGNQPQHF. CDR3 bases: TGTGCCATCAGAGGGACAGGGGGAAATCAGCCCCAGCATTTT.

This chain connects TRBV7-2 to TRBJ1-3; no clear D. The V gene's germline CDR1 is SGHTA and CDR2 FQGNSA. V gave up 2 bases and J gave up 2 bases, with 10 bases separating them. The CDR3 is made up of 15 amino acids. CDR3 in amino acids: CASSLQAPPGNTIYF. The CDR3, as DNA: TGTGCCAGCAGCTTACAAGCTCCCCCTGGAAACACCATATATTTT. The full variable domain, with the rest looked up from reference TRBV7-2 and TRBJ1-3, is GAGVSQSPSNKVTEKGKDVELRCDPISGHTALYWYRQSLGQGLEFLIYFQGNSAPDKSGLPSDRFSAERTGGSVSTLTIQRTQQEDSAVYLCASSLQAPPGNTIYFGEGSWLTVV.

The chain has TRBV27 and TRBJ2-2; perhaps TRBD1 as D (6 bases). This CDR3 comprises 14 residues. V gave up 5 bases and J gave up 13 bases, with 20 bases separating them. Germline-derived CDR1 and CDR2 are MNHEY and SMNVEV (reference sequence). The CDR3 protein is CASSPSLGQPGLFF. For the CDR3, the DNA is TGTGCCAGCAGTCCCTCCCTCGGACAGCCCGGGCTGTTTTTT.